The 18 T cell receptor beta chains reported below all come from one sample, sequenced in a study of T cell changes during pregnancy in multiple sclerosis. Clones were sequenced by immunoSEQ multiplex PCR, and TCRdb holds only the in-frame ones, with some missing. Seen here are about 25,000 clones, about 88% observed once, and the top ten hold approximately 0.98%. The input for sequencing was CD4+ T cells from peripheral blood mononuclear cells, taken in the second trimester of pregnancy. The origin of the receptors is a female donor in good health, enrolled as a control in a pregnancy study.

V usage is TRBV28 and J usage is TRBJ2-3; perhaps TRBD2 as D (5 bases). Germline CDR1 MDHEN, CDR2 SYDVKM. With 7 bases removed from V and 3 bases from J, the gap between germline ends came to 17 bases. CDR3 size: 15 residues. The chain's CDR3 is CASTRGGVGTDTQYF. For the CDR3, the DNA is TGTGCCAGCACCCGCGGAGGCGTTGGGACAGATACGCAGTATTTT.

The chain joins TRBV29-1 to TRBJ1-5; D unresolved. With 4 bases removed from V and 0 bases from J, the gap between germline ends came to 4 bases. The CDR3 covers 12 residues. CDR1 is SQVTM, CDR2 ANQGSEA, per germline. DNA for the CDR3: TGCAGCGTTGGAGGTAGCAATCAGCCCCAGCATTTT. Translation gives CSVGGSNQPQHF.

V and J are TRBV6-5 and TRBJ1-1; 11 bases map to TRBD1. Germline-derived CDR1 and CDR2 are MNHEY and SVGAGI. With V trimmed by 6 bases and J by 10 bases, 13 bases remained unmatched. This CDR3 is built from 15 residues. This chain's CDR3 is CASSSSGTGGTRAFF. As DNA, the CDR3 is TGTGCCAGCAGCTCCTCGGGGACAGGGGGGACCCGAGCTTTCTTT.

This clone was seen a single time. The CDR3 reads CASSPRDSNYGYTF. In nucleotides, the CDR3 is TGTGCCAGCTCACCACGCGACAGTAACTATGGCTACACCTTC. The chain is built from TRBV18 and TRBJ1-2; D is possibly TRBD1 (5 bases). This CDR3 is built from 14 residues. Germline values: CDR1 KGHSH, CDR2 LQKENI. With 1 base removed from V and 1 base from J, the gap between germline ends came to 7 bases. The variable domain in full, completed from reference TRBV18 and TRBJ1-2, reads NAGVMQNPRHLVRRRGQEARLRCSPMKGHSHVYWYRQLPEEGLKFMVYLQKENIIDESGMPKERFSAEFPKEGPSILRIQQVVRGDSAAYFCASSPRDSNYGYTFGSGTRLTVV.

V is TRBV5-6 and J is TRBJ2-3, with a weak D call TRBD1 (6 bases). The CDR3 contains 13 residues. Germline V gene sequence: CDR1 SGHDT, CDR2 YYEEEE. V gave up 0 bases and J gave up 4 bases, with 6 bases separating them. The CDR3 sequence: CASSLDRADTQYF. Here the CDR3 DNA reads TGTGCCAGCAGCTTGGACAGGGCAGATACGCAGTATTTT.

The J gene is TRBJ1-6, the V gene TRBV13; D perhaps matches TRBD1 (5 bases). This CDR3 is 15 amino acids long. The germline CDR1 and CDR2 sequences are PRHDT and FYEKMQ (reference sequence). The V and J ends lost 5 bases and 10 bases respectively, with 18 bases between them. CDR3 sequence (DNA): TGTGCCAGCAGCCCCGGACATACCTGGGTATCACCCCTCCACTTT. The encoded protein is CASSPGHTWVSPLHF.

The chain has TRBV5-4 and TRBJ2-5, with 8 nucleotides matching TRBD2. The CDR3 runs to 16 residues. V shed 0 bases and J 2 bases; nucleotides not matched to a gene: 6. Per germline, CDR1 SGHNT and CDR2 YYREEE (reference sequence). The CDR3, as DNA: TGTGCCAGCAGCTTGGTCCGAGCGGGGGAACAAGAGACCCAGTACTTC. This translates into CASSLVRAGEQETQYF.

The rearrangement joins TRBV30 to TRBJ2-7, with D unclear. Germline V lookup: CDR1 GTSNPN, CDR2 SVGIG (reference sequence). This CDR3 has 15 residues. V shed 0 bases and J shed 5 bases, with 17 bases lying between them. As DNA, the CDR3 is TGTGCCTGGAGTGTACGCGGCTACCCTCGCGACGAGCAGTACTTC. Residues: CAWSVRGYPRDEQYF.

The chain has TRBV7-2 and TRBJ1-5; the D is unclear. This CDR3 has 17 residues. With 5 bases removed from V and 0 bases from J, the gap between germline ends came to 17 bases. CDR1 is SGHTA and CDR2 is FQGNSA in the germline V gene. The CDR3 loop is CASSRGKASYSNQPQHF. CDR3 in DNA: TGTGCCAGCAGCCGAGGGAAGGCAAGCTATAGCAATCAGCCCCAGCATTTT.

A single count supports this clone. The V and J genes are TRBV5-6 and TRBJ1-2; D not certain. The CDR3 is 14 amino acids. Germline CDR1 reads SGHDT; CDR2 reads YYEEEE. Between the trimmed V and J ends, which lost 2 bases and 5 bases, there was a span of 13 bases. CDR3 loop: CASSLEELTYGYTF. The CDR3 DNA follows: TGTGCCAGCAGCTTAGAAGAGCTTACGTATGGCTACACCTTC.

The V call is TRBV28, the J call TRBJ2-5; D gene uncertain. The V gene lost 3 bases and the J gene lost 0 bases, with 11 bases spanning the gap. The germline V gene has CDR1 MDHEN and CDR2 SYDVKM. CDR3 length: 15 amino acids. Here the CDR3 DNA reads TGTGCCAGCAGTTTCGCGAAGATTTACCAAGAGACCCAGTACTTC. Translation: CASSFAKIYQETQYF.

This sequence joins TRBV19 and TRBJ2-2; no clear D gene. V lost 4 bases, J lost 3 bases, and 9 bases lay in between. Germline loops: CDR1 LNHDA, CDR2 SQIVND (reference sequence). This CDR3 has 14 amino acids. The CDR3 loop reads CASSTHEYTGELFF. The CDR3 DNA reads TGTGCCAGTAGTACCCACGAGTACACCGGGGAGCTGTTTTTT.

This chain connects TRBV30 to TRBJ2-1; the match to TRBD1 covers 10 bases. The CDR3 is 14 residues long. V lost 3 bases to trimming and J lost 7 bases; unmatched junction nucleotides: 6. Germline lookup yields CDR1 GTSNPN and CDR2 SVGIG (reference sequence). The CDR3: CAWSRDRGRNEQFF. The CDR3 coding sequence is TGTGCCTGGAGCCGGGACAGGGGTAGGAATGAGCAGTTCTTC. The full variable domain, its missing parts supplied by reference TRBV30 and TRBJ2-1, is SQTIHQWPATLVQPVGSPLSLECTVEGTSNPNLYWYRQAAGRGLQLLFYSVGIGQISSEVPQNLSASRPQDRQFILSSKKLLLSDSGFYLCAWSRDRGRNEQFFGPGTRLTVL.

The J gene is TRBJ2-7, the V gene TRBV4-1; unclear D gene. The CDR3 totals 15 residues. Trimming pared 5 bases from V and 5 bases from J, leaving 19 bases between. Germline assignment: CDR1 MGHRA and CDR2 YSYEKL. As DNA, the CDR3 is TGCGCCAGCAGCTTAGTCGCCTTCTTGAGCCACGAGCAGTACTTC. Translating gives CASSLVAFLSHEQYF.

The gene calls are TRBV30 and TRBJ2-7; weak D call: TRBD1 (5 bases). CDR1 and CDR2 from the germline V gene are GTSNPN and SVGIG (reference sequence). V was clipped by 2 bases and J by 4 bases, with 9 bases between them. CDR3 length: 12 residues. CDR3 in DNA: TGTGCCTGGAGTCCTCAGGGATACGAGCAGTACTTC. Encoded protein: CAWSPQGYEQYF.

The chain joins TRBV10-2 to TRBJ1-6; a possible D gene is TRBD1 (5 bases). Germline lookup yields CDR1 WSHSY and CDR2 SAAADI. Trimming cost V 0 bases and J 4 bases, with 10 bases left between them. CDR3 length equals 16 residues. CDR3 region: CASSESKGLYNSPLHF. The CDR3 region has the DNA TGCGCCAGCAGTGAGTCTAAGGGACTTTATAATTCACCCCTCCACTTT.

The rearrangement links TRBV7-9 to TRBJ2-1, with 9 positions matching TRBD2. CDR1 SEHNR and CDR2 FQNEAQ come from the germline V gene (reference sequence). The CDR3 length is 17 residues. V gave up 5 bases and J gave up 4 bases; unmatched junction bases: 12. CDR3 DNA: TGTGCCAGCAGCCCCCCTACGTCTAGCGGGAATTACAATGAGCAGTTCTTC. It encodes CASSPPTSSGNYNEQFF.

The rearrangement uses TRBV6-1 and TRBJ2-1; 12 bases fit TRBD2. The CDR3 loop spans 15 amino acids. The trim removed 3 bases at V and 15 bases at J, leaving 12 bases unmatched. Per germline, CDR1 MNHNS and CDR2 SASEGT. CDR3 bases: TGTGCCAGCAGTGACTTTCCGACTAGCGGGGGCGGGGGGTTCTTC. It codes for CASSDFPTSGGGGFF.